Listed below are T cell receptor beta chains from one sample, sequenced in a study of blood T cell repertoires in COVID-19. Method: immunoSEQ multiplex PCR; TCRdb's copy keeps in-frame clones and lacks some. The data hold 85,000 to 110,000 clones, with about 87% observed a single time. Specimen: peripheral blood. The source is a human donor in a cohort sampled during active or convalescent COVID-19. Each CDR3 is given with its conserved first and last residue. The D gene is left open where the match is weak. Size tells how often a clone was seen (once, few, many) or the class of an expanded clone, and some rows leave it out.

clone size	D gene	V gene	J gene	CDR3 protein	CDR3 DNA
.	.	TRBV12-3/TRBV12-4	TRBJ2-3	CASSYYGDTQYF	TGTGCCAGCAGCTACTACGGAGATACGCAGTATTTT
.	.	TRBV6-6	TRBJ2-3	CASNPGSGTDTQYF	TGTGCCAGCAACCCGGGTAGCGGTACAGATACGCAGTATTTT
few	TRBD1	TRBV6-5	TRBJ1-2	CASSPQGASGYTF	TGTGCCAGCAGCCCCCAGGGGGCATCTGGCTACACCTTC
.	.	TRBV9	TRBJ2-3	CASSPPPAATAPTDTQYF	TGTGCCAGCAGCCCCCCCCCGGCGGCTACCGCTCCCACAGATACGCAGTATTTT
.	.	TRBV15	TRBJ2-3	CATSRDTVTDTQYF	TGTGCCACCAGCAGAGACACGGTCACAGATACGCAGTATTTT
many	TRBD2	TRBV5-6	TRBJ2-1	CASSDLGAGPHNEQFF	TGTGCCAGCAGCGACCTTGGAGCGGGGCCTCACAATGAGCAGTTCTTC
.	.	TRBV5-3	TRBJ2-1	CARSPSEVNEQFF	TGTGCCAGAAGCCCCTCCGAGGTTAATGAGCAGTTCTTC
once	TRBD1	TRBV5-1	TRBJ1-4	CASSPGQGAPTNEKLFF	TGCGCCAGCAGCCCTGGACAGGGAGCCCCAACTAATGAAAAACTGTTTTTT
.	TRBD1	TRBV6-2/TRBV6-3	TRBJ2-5	CASSYPRQGAPYQETQYF	TGTGCCAGCAGTTACCCTAGACAGGGGGCCCCGTACCAAGAGACCCAGTACTTC
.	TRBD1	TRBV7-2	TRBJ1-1	CASSAGQGMQAFF	TGTGCCAGCAGCGCGGGACAGGGTATGCAAGCTTTCTTT
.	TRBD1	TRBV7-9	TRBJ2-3	CASSYILSTGALTDTQYF	TGTGCCAGCAGTTACATCCTATCGACAGGGGCCCTCACAGATACGCAGTATTTT
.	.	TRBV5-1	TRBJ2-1	CASSLTSPYNEQFF	TGCGCCAGCAGCCTGACTAGTCCCTACAATGAGCAGTTCTTC
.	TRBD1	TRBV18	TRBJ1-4	CASSPPSGAGGYEKLFF	TGTGCCAGCTCACCCCCCAGTGGGGCAGGGGGGTACGAAAAACTGTTTTTT
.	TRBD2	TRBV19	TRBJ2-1	CASSQLAGYNEQFF	TGTGCCAGTTCCCAACTAGCGGGGTACAATGAGCAGTTCTTC
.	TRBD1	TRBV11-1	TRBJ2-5	CASSFPQGSGETQYF	TGTGCCAGCAGCTTCCCACAGGGGTCGGGTGAGACCCAGTACTTC
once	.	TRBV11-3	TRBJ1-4	CASSLGQPWGKLFF	TGTGCCAGCAGCTTAGGACAGCCATGGGGAAAACTGTTTTTT